The 30 T cell receptor beta chains listed next were all sequenced from one sample in a study of PD-1 blockade in classical Hodgkin lymphoma. Sequencing was performed with immunoSEQ multiplex PCR; in TCRdb, only in-frame clones are kept and a portion is missing. This sample carries around 5,000 clones, less than 80% of them seen once, and the ten largest clones take about 64%. Every single patient, without exception, relapsed after autologous stem cell transplantation, and brentuximab vedotin exposure varied. Sample: peripheral blood mononuclear cells (PBMCs), taken at baseline. These receptors were taken from a human donor with classical Hodgkin lymphoma.

This chain links TRBV7-8 with TRBJ1-5; the match to TRBD1 covers 7 bases. V lost 6 bases, J lost 8 bases, and 7 bases stayed unmatched. The CDR3 loop spans 13 amino acids. The germline gives CDR1 SGHVS, CDR2 FQNEAQ. Here the CDR3 DNA reads TGTGCCAGCAGTCGGGACAGCCTCAAGCCCCAGCATTTT. Encoded protein: CASSRDSLKPQHF.

The chain is built from TRBV6-6 and TRBJ2-1; D is perhaps TRBD1 (6 bases). The CDR3 sequence is 14 residues long. Trimming shortened V by 5 bases and J by 4 bases, and 12 bases separated the two germline ends. Per germline, CDR1 MNHNY and CDR2 SVGAGI (reference sequence). CDR3 loop: CASSLQTGYNEQFF. The CDR3 DNA follows: TGTGCCAGCAGTCTCCAGACAGGTTACAATGAGCAGTTCTTC.

This clone was counted a few times. The V call is TRBV5-1, the J call TRBJ2-6; 7 nucleotides align to TRBD1. V was pared by 5 bases and J by 4 bases, with 6 bases of the junction left unmatched. This CDR3 is 15 amino acids long. In germline, CDR1 is SGHRS, CDR2 YFSETQ. The CDR3 is CASSLTGQGANVLTF. CDR3 sequence (DNA): TGCGCCAGCAGTTTGACAGGGCAAGGGGCCAACGTCCTGACTTTC.

V is TRBV12-5 and J is TRBJ2-3; 9 bases line up with TRBD1. CDR1 is LGHNT, CDR2 FRNRAP, per germline. The V gene end was trimmed by 1 base and the J gene end by 2 bases; junction bases not matched to a gene: 4. The CDR3 consists of 16 residues. The DNA of the CDR3 is TGTGCTAGTGGTTTGGGGGACAGGGCCTTCACAGATACGCAGTATTTT. This codes for CASGLGDRAFTDTQYF.

The rearrangement uses TRBV4-1 and TRBJ2-3; the match to TRBD1 covers 12 bases. Germline V CDR1 and CDR2: MGHRA, YSYEKL. V lost 3 bases, J lost 8 bases, and 9 bases stayed unmatched. The CDR3 consists of 16 residues. The CDR3 region has the DNA TGCGCCAGCAGCCACTCGCCGGGACAGGGGGCCGGTACGCAGTATTTT. Translation gives CASSHSPGQGAGTQYF.

The chain carries TRBV30 and TRBJ1-1; D may be TRBD1 (5 bases). Germline assignment: CDR1 GTSNPN and CDR2 SVGIG (reference sequence). CDR3 length equals 18 residues. V was trimmed by 5 bases and J by 0 bases, leaving 25 bases between them. The chain's CDR3 is CAWGPFGGDFRMNTEAFF. The CDR3 bases are TGTGCCTGGGGCCCGTTTGGGGGAGATTTTCGGATGAACACTGAAGCTTTCTTT.

The rearrangement joins TRBV28 to TRBJ1-2; no clear D. The CDR3 loop spans 11 amino acids. V shed 2 bases and J shed 7 bases, with 5 bases lying between them. Germline lookup yields CDR1 MDHEN and CDR2 SYDVKM. CDR3 sequence (DNA): TGTGCCAGCAGTTTAAATAGTGGCTACACCTTC. Its protein product is CASSLNSGYTF.

This clone occurred once. The genes are TRBV27 and TRBJ1-2; no clear D gene. The CDR3 length is 14 residues. V lost 2 bases, J lost 7 bases, and 14 bases lay in between. The V gene's germline CDR1 is MNHEY and CDR2 SMNVEV (reference sequence). CDR3 nucleotides: TGTGCCAGCAGTTTAAGGCCAGCGGGAGGTGGCTACACCTTC. Residues: CASSLRPAGGGYTF.

The V call is TRBV7-2, the J call TRBJ2-7; D unclear. Germline CDR1 and CDR2: SGHTA and FQGNSA. Trimming shortened V by 3 bases and J by 3 bases, and 9 bases separated the two germline ends. The CDR3 is made up of 13 amino acids. CDR3 region: CASSFGGVYEQYF. The DNA for the CDR3 is TGTGCCAGCAGCTTTGGCGGAGTCTACGAGCAGTACTTC.

The chain is built from TRBV6-6 and TRBJ1-2; D gene ambiguous. Germline loops: CDR1 MNHNY, CDR2 SVGAGI (reference sequence). This CDR3 is 14 amino acids long. Trimming removed 4 bases at V and 2 bases at J, with 11 bases between. DNA of the CDR3: TGTGCCAGCAGTTTTCAGGACTTGAACTATGGCTACACCTTC. It encodes CASSFQDLNYGYTF.

This clone is medium-sized within its sample. The rearrangement links TRBV5-1 to TRBJ2-2, with TRBD2 identical over 7 bases. CDR3 length equals 14 residues. The J segment lost 5 bases and the V segment lost 4 bases, leaving 5 bases of the junction unmatched. In germline, CDR1 is SGHRS, CDR2 YFSETQ. CDR3 in DNA: TGCGCCAGCAGCCGTCGGGGGGAAACCGGGGAGCTGTTTTTT. Its translation is CASSRRGETGELFF.

The J gene is TRBJ1-3, the V gene TRBV30; D is perhaps TRBD1 (6 bases). Trimming removed 0 bases from V and 4 bases from J, with 10 bases in between. The CDR3 runs 14 residues. The germline gives CDR1 GTSNPN, CDR2 SVGIG (reference sequence). Here the CDR3 DNA reads TGTGCCTGGAGTGTAGGGGGGCCAGGAAACACCATATATTTT. It yields the protein CAWSVGGPGNTIYF.

The chain recombines TRBV6-6 with TRBJ1-1; the D gene is possibly TRBD1 (5 bases). CDR3 length equals 13 residues. The germline gives CDR1 MNHNY, CDR2 SVGAGI (reference sequence). Trimming removed 1 base from V and 5 bases from J, with 8 bases in between. For the CDR3, the DNA is TGTGCCAGCAGTTACTTGGGGGGTACTGAAGCTTTCTTT. Translating gives CASSYLGGTEAFF.

DNA for the CDR3: TGCGCCAGCAGCTTGAAGCAGGGCCTTCGGGACGAGCAGTACTTC. This sequence encodes CASSLKQGLRDEQYF. The chain links TRBV5-1 to TRBJ2-7, with a tentative D call TRBD1 (5 bases). Germline values: CDR1 SGHRS, CDR2 YFSETQ. The CDR3 contains 15 residues. The V gene lost 1 base and the J gene lost 5 bases, with 16 bases spanning the gap. Filled out from reference TRBV5-1 and TRBJ2-7, the complete variable domain reads KAGVTQTPRYLIKTRGQQVTLSCSPISGHRSVSWYQQTPGQGLQFLFEYFSETQRNKGNFPGRFSGRQFSNSRSEMNVSTLELGDSALYLCASSLKQGLRDEQYFGPGTRLTVT.

This clone was found once. This chain links TRBV27 with TRBJ2-4; 7 bases align to TRBD1. Looked up from germline, CDR1 is MNHEY and CDR2 is SMNVEV (reference sequence). V shed 4 bases and J 0 bases; nucleotides not matched to a gene: 9. The CDR3 consists of 17 residues. The CDR3 region has the DNA TGTGCCAGCAGTTCCACCGGGACAGCCGTAGCCAAAAACATTCAGTACTTC. It is translated as CASSSTGTAVAKNIQYF.

The rearrangement uses TRBV30 and TRBJ1-3; D remains unclear. The germline V and J ends were trimmed by 4 bases and 4 bases, with 14 bases remaining between them. This CDR3 spans 14 amino acids. Germline-derived CDR1 and CDR2 are GTSNPN and SVGIG (reference sequence). The CDR3, as DNA: TGTGCCTGGAACCTCGGGGTAGACGGAAACACCATATATTTT. As protein: CAWNLGVDGNTIYF. Full variable domain (rest looked up from reference TRBV30 and TRBJ1-3): SQTIHQWPATLVQPVGSPLSLECTVEGTSNPNLYWYRQAAGRGLQLLFYSVGIGQISSEVPQNLSASRPQDRQFILSSKKLLLSDSGFYLCAWNLGVDGNTIYFGEGSWLTVV.

The chain recombines TRBV5-6 with TRBJ2-3; D ambiguous. CDR1 SGHDT and CDR2 YYEEEE come from the germline V gene. Trimming removed 0 bases from V and 2 bases from J, with 4 bases in between. The CDR3 runs to 13 residues. Here the CDR3 reads CASSLGPTDTQYF. DNA of the CDR3: TGTGCCAGCAGCTTGGGCCCCACAGATACGCAGTATTTT. The variable domain in full, with the rest retrieved from reference TRBV5-6 and TRBJ2-3, is DAGVTQSPTHLIKTRGQQVTLRCSPKSGHDTVSWYQQALGQGPQFIFQYYEEEERQRGNFPDRFSGHQFPNYSSELNVNALLLGDSALYLCASSLGPTDTQYFGPGTRLTVL.

There are a few counts of this clone. The V call is TRBV19, the J call TRBJ1-1; D gene uncertain. The V and J ends lost 3 bases and 4 bases respectively, with 9 bases between them. From germline, CDR1 is LNHDA and CDR2 SQIVND (reference sequence). This CDR3 is built from 13 residues. Here the CDR3 DNA reads TGTGCCAGTAGTATTGGAACAGCCACTGAAGCTTTCTTT. Translating gives CASSIGTATEAFF.

J is TRBJ2-7 and V is TRBV13; either TRBD1 or TRBD2 may fit D (5 bases each). This CDR3 has 15 residues. The V end was cut by 5 bases, the J end by 4 bases, with 18 bases between. In germline, CDR1 is PRHDT, CDR2 FYEKMQ (reference sequence). CDR3 sequence: CASSNAEGFKYEQYF. The DNA for the CDR3 is TGTGCCAGCAGCAACGCTGAGGGGTTCAAGTACGAGCAGTACTTC.

By share, this clone counts as medium-sized. V usage is TRBV27 and J usage is TRBJ1-5; 7 bases align to TRBD1. V lost 2 bases, J lost 6 bases, and 7 bases stayed unmatched. This CDR3 has 15 residues. From germline, CDR1 is MNHEY and CDR2 SMNVEV (reference sequence). The CDR3 region is CASSLGEGASQPQHF. The CDR3, as DNA: TGTGCCAGCAGTTTAGGTGAGGGGGCAAGTCAGCCCCAGCATTTT.

V usage is TRBV6-5 and J usage is TRBJ2-1, with TRBD2 as a possible D gene (6 bases). V was clipped by 6 bases and J by 7 bases, with 13 bases between them. Germline assignment: CDR1 MNHEY and CDR2 SVGAGI. This CDR3 is 13 amino acids long. CDR3 loop: CASSGMGRNEQFF. CDR3 bases: TGTGCCAGCAGCGGAATGGGGAGGAATGAGCAGTTCTTC.

This clone is termed large. The chain joins TRBV7-2 to TRBJ1-5; 8 bases are shared with TRBD1. The trim removed 5 bases at V and 0 bases at J, leaving 9 bases unmatched. Looked up from germline, CDR1 is SGHTA and CDR2 is FQGNSA. This CDR3 has 17 amino acids. CDR3 in DNA: TGTGCCAGCAGCCCCGGACAGGGTTCGTATAGCAATCAGCCCCAGCATTTT. Residues: CASSPGQGSYSNQPQHF.

The chain carries TRBV7-9 and TRBJ2-7; possible D gene TRBD2, 5 bases. CDR3 length: 12 residues. V dropped 0 bases and J dropped 5 bases, with 5 bases sitting between them. CDR1 and CDR2 (germline): SEHNR, FQNEAQ (reference sequence). CDR3 nucleotide sequence: TGTGCCAGCAGCTTAGCGAGGGACGAGCAGTACTTC. Its translation is CASSLARDEQYF.

The chain couples TRBV25-1 to TRBJ1-1; no definite D call. CDR1 and CDR2 from the germline V gene are MGHDK and SYGVNS. The length of the CDR3 is 12 residues. The V and J ends lost 7 bases and 5 bases respectively, with 11 bases between them. The CDR3, as DNA: TGTGCCAGCAACCAGAGGGATACTGAAGCTTTCTTT. Protein sequence: CASNQRDTEAFF. The whole variable domain, filled in from reference TRBV25-1 and TRBJ1-1, reads EADIYQTPRYLVIGTGKKITLECSQTMGHDKMYWYQQDPGMELHLIHYSYGVNSTEKGDLSSESTVSRIRTEHFPLTLESARPSHTSQYLCASNQRDTEAFFGQGTRLTVV.

The chain links TRBV9 to TRBJ1-1, with D hard to call. Trimming removed 0 bases at V and 4 bases at J, with 13 bases between. CDR3 length: 15 residues. The V gene's germline CDR1 is SGDLS and CDR2 YYNGEE. The CDR3 nucleotides are TGTGCCAGCAGCGTAGATTTCGCAGGATCCACTGAAGCTTTCTTT. This codes for CASSVDFAGSTEAFF.

The V gene is TRBV20-1, the J gene TRBJ1-2, with a weak D call TRBD1 (5 bases). Trimming pared 3 bases from V and 7 bases from J, leaving 9 bases between. Germline CDR1 and CDR2: DFQATT and SNEGSKA (reference sequence). CDR3 size: 11 residues. Here the CDR3 DNA reads TGCAGTGCTAGGGCAGGGTTTGGCTACACCTTC. Its protein product is CSARAGFGYTF.

This clone was picked up a small number of times. This chain connects TRBV6-5 to TRBJ1-5, with unresolved D. Germline CDR1 is MNHEY and CDR2 is SVGAGI. V was trimmed by 0 bases and J by 0 bases, leaving 9 bases between them. The CDR3 length is 16 residues. CDR3 bases: TGTGCCAGCAGTTACTCGAAGGATGATAGCAATCAGCCCCAGCATTTT. It is translated as CASSYSKDDSNQPQHF.

Written as DNA, the CDR3 is TGTGCCAGCAGCTTAAGGTCACAGGGAAGCGAGGAGCAGTACTTC. It specifies CASSLRSQGSEEQYF. J is TRBJ2-7 and V is TRBV7-6; D is possibly TRBD1 (6 bases). The CDR3 has 15 residues. CDR1 is SGHVS and CDR2 is FNYEAQ in the germline V gene. Between the trimmed V and J ends, which lost 2 bases and 7 bases, there was a span of 18 bases.

On this clone: The junction shows a germline mismatch at one end, possibly a read error. The DNA of the CDR3 is TGTGCCAGCAGCTTAGGGACAGGGCTGGACTTC. Its translation: CASSLGTGLDF. The rearrangement uses TRBV11-2 and TRBJ2-4; 8 bases match TRBD1. This CDR3 region has 11 residues. CDR1 and CDR2 (germline): SGHAT, FQNNGV.

This clone was counted between two and nine times. The chain couples TRBV10-3 to TRBJ1-5; D not certain. Trimming pared 3 bases from V and 4 bases from J, leaving 4 bases between. CDR1 and CDR2 (germline): ENHRY, SYGVKD. The CDR3 totals 12 residues. The CDR3 here is CAISDTNQPQHF. In DNA, the CDR3 is TGTGCCATCAGTGATACTAATCAGCCCCAGCATTTT.